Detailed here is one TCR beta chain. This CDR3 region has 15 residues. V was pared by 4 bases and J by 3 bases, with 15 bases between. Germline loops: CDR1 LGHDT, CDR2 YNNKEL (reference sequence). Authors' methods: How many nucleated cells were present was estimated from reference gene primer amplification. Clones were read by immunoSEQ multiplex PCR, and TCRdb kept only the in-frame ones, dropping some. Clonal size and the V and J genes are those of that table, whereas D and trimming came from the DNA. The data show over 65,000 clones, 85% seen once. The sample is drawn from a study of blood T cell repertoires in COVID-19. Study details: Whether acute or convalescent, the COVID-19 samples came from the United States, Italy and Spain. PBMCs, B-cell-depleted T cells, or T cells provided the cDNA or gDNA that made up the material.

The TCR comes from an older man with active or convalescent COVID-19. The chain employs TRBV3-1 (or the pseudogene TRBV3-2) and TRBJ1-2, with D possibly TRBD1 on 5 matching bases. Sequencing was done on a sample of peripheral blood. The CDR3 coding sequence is TGTGCCAGCAGCCCCACCCCCAGGGCACACTATGGCTACACCTTC. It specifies CASSPTPRAHYGYTF.